This record covers a single T cell receptor beta chain. The authors' processing: Reference gene primer amplification in the assay estimated nucleated cell counts. Here immunoSEQ multiplex PCR was the method, and the copy in TCRdb shows in-frame clones only, minus some. V and J calls and clone size come straight from that table; D and trimming were deduced from the DNA. The table has roughly 230,000 clones, roughly four fifths seen once. The entry originates in a study of blood T cell repertoires in COVID-19. This receptor was identified in a man in his fifties with active or convalescent COVID-19. Material for sequencing was peripheral blood.

For the CDR3, the DNA is TGCGCCAGCAGCGAGGGGGCGCCCGGGGAGCTGTTTTTT. This gives the protein CASSEGAPGELFF. The chain has TRBV5-1 and TRBJ2-2, with 7 bases identical to TRBD1. This CDR3 has 13 residues. Trimming cost V 4 bases and J 6 bases; bases outside gene matches: 3. Per germline, CDR1 SGHRS and CDR2 YFSETQ.